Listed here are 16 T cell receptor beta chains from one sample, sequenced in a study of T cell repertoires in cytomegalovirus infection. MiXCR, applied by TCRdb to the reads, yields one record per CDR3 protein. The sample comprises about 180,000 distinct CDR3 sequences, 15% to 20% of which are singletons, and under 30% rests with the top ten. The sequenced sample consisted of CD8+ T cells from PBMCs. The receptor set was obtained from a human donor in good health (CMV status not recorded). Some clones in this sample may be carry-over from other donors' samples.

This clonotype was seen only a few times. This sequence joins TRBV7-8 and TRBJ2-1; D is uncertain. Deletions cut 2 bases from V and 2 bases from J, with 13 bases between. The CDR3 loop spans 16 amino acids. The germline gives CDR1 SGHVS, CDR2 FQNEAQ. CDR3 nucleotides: TGTGCCAGCAGCTTATTTGGAGTGGGGACCTACAATGAGCAGTTCTTC. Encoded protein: CASSLFGVGTYNEQFF.

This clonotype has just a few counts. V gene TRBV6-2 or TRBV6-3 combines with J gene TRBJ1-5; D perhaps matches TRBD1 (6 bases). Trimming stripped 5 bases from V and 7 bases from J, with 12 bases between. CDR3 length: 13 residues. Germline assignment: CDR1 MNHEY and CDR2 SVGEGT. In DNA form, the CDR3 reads TGTGCCAGCAGTCGGACAGTTAGGCAGCCCCAGCATTTT. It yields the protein CASSRTVRQPQHF.

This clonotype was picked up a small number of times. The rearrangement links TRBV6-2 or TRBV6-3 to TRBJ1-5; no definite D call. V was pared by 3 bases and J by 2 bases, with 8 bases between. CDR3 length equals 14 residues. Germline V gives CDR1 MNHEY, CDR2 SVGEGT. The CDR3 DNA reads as TGTGCCAGCAGTTATTCCGGTCGCAATCAGCCCCAGCATTTT. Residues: CASSYSGRNQPQHF.

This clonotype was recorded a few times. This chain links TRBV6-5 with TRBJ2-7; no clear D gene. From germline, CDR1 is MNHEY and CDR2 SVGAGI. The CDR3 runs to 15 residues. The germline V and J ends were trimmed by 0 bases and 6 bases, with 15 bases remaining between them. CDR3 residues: CASSYSTAALGEQYF. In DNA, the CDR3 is TGTGCCAGCAGTTACTCGACGGCGGCGTTAGGCGAGCAGTACTTC.

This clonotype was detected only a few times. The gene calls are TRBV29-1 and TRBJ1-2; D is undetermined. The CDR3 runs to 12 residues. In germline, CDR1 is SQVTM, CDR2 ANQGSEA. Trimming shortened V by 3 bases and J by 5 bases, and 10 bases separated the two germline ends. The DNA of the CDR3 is TGCAGCGTTGATGGTACGGTTTATGGCTACACCTTC. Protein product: CSVDGTVYGYTF. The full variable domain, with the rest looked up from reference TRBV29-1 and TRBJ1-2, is SAVISQKPSRDICQRGTSLTIQCQVDSQVTMMFWYRQQPGQSLTLIATANQGSEATYESGFVIDKFPISRPNLTFSTLTVSNMSPEDSSIYLCSVDGTVYGYTFGSGTRLTVV.

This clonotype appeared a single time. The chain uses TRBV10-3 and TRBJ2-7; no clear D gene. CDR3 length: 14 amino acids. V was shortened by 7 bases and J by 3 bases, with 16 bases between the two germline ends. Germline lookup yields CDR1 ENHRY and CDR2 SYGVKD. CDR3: CAIKPPGRFYEQYF. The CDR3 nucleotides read TGTGCCATCAAACCACCCGGAAGATTCTACGAGCAGTACTTC.

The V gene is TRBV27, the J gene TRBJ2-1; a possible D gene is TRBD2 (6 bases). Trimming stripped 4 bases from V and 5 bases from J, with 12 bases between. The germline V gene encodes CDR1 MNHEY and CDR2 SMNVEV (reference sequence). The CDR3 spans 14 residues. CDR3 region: CASSYRGLDNEQFF. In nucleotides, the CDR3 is TGTGCCAGCAGTTACCGGGGACTCGACAATGAGCAGTTCTTC.

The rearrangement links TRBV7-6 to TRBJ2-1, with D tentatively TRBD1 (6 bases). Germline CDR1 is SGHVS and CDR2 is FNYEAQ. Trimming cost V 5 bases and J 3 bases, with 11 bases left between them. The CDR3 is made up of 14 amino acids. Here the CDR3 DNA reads TGTGCCAGCAGCCCAGGGGTCATCTACAATGAGCAGTTCTTC. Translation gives CASSPGVIYNEQFF. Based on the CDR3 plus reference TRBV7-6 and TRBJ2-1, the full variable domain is GAGVSQSPRYKVTKRGQDVALRCDPISGHVSLYWYRQALGQGPEFLTYFNYEAQQDKSGLPNDRFSAERPEGSISTLTIQRTEQRDSAMYRCASSPGVIYNEQFFGPGTRLTVL.

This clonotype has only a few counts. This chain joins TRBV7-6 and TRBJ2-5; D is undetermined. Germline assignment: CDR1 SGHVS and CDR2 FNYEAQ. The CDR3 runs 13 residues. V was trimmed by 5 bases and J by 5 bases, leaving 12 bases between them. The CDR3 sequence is CASSRHPPETQYF. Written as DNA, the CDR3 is TGTGCCAGCAGCCGCCACCCCCCGGAGACCCAGTACTTC.

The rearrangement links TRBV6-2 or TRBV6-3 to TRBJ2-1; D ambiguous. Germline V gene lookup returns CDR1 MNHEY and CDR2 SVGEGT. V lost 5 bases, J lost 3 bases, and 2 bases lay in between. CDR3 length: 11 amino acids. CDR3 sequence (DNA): TGTGCCAGCAGTCGCTACAATGAGCAGTTCTTC. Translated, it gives CASSRYNEQFF.

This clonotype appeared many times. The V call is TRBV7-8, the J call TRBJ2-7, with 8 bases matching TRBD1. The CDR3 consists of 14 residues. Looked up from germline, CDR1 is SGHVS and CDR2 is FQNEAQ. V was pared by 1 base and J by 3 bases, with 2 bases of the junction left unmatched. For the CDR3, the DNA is TGTGCCAGCAGCTTAGGACAGGGGATCTACGAGCAGTACTTC. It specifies CASSLGQGIYEQYF.

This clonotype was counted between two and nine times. CDR3 sequence: CASSWTGVGDTQYF. DNA for the CDR3: TGTGCCAGCAGTTGGACAGGGGTTGGGGATACGCAGTATTTT. This sequence joins TRBV6-6 and TRBJ2-3; TRBD1 agrees at 9 bases. The germline gives CDR1 MNHNY, CDR2 SVGAGI (reference sequence). CDR3 length equals 14 residues. After removal of 4 bases from V and 6 bases from J, the junction contained 5 bases not matched to a gene.

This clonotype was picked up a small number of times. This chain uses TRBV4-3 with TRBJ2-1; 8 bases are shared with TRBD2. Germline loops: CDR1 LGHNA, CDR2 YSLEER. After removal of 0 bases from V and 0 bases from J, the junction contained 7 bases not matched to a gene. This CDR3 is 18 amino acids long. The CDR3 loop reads CASSQERQRGSSYNEQFF. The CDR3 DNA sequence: TGCGCCAGCAGCCAAGAGAGGCAGCGGGGGAGCTCCTACAATGAGCAGTTCTTC.

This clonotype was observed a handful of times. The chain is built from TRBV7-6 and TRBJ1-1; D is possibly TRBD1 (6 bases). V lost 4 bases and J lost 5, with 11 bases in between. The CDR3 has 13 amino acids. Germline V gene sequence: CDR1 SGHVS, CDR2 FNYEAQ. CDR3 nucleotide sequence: TGTGCCAGCAGCTCCATTGACAGGACTGAAGCTTTCTTT. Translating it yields CASSSIDRTEAFF.

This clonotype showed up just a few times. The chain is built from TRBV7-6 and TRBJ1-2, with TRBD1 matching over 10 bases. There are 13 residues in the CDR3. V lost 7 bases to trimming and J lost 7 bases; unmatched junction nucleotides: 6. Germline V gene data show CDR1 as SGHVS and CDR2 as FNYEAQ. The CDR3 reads CASTWTGGGGYTF. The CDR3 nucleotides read TGTGCCAGCACCTGGACAGGGGGTGGTGGCTACACCTTC.

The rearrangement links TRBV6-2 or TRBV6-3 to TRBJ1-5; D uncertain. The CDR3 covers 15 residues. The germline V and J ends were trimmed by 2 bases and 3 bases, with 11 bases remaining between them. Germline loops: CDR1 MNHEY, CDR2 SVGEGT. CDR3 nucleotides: TGTGCCAGCAGTTACAAAAGGGTGAACAATCAGCCCCAGCATTTT. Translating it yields CASSYKRVNNQPQHF.